Below are 7 T cell receptor beta chains sequenced from a single sample in a study of T cells in Graves' hyperthyroidism and ophthalmopathy. Amplified regions were TCR beta CDR3 sequences from RNA transcripts. The HTBI set primed first-round TCR CDR3 RT-PCR. Each CDR3 protein is one row after TCRdb ran MiXCR on the multiplex PCR reads. This sample has some 510,000 distinct CDR3 sequences, with around 45% found just once. The material sequenced was peripheral blood or thyroid tissue (not recorded which). Source of these receptors: a woman under 30 with Graves' hyperthyroidism.

On this clonotype: It may be a read error: a sequence one base away is much more abundant. V gene TRBV29-1 combines with J gene TRBJ2-7; perhaps D is TRBD1 or TRBD2 (5 bases each). CDR3 length: 13 amino acids. Germline CDR1 SQVTM, CDR2 ANQGSEA. The CDR3 DNA is TGCAGCGTCGGGACCGACAGCTCCTACAAGCAGTACTTC. Translating it yields CSVGTDSSYKQYF.

V and J are TRBV24-1 and TRBJ2-2; possible D gene TRBD1, 5 bases. Looked up from germline, CDR1 is KGHDR and CDR2 is SFDVKD. Trimming shortened V by 6 bases and J by 9 bases, and 7 bases separated the two germline ends. The CDR3 is made up of 11 amino acids. The CDR3 DNA is TGTGCCACCAGTAGGGGAAGGGAGCTGTTTTTT. As protein: CATSRGRELFF.

The chain joins TRBV7-9 to TRBJ1-1, with unresolved D. This CDR3 is built from 14 residues. Trimming took off 1 base at V and 5 bases at J, with 11 bases between the two ends. In germline, CDR1 is SEHNR, CDR2 FQNEAQ (reference sequence). The CDR3 here is CASSLGVVETEAFF. The CDR3 nucleotides read TGTGCCAGCAGCTTAGGGGTGGTGGAGACTGAAGCTTTCTTT.

This clonotype was detected many times. This chain connects TRBV5-6 to TRBJ2-7; D is ambiguous. The CDR3 has 13 residues. V shed 0 bases and J shed 2 bases, with 6 bases lying between them. The germline CDR1 and CDR2 sequences are SGHDT and YYEEEE. CDR3 nucleotides: TGTGCCAGCAGCTTGGACCCAGCCTACGAGCAGTACTTC. Its protein product is CASSLDPAYEQYF.

This clonotype was detected only a few times. This chain joins TRBV20-1 and TRBJ2-5; D ambiguous. Germline V gene sequence: CDR1 DFQATT, CDR2 SNEGSKA (reference sequence). The CDR3 consists of 14 residues. Trimming stripped 0 bases from V and 0 bases from J, with 8 bases between. This CDR3 reads CSAREWVYQETQYF. CDR3 coding DNA: TGCAGTGCTAGAGAATGGGTTTACCAAGAGACCCAGTACTTC.

The chain carries TRBV7-8 and TRBJ2-6; D not resolved. Trimming took off 6 bases at V and 13 bases at J, with 4 bases between the two ends. The CDR3 is 9 residues long. Germline loops: CDR1 SGHVS, CDR2 FQNEAQ. The CDR3 reads CASSWVLTF. The CDR3 coding sequence is TGTGCCAGCAGTTGGGTCCTGACTTTC.

Ten or more counts support this clonotype. The rearrangement joins TRBV9 to TRBJ1-1; 12 bases line up with TRBD1. The CDR3 contains 13 residues. Trimming cost V 4 bases and J 10 bases; bases outside gene matches: 5. Germline V gives CDR1 SGDLS, CDR2 YYNGEE. CDR3 residues: CASSQGTGGVAFF. CDR3 DNA sequence: TGTGCCAGCAGCCAAGGGACAGGGGGCGTAGCTTTCTTT.